This paragraph reports one T cell receptor (beta chain). Antigen: not known. The CDR3 runs to 19 residues. The ends lost 0 bases at V and 0 bases at J; junction bases unmatched: 7. Germline assignment: CDR1 LNHNV and CDR2 YYDKDF (reference sequence). The authors sequenced TCR beta from blood CD8+ and CD4+ T cells. These data are taken from a study of CD8 T cells in Susac syndrome. Study-wide results and limits: A relatively small number of individuals underwent TCR sequencing and HLA analysis.

When the RNA was reverse transcribed, random hexamers were used with an input of roughly 0.5 to 1 ug. TCRdb called the immunoSEQ multiplex PCR reads again in MiXCR, with one record for every CDR3 protein. The sample has 70,000 to 100,000 distinct CDR3 sequences, about 93% seen once. The clonotype comes from a human donor in good health. Sequencing input: CD8+ T cells from PBMCs. The chain couples TRBV15 to TRBJ2-4, with 11 bases lining up with TRBD2. This CDR3 reads CATSRDYLAGGLAKNIQYF. DNA for the CDR3: TGTGCCACCAGCAGAGATTACCTAGCGGGGGGTTTAGCCAAAAACATTCAGTACTTC.